This is a list of T cell receptor beta chains from one sample in a study of cytomegalovirus exposure and HLA in healthy donors. Assay used: immunoSEQ multiplex PCR; TCRdb lists only in-frame clones, some missing. Seen here are about 160,000 clones, roughly 80% observed once, and the top ten hold about 4.5%. Sequencing was performed on PBMCs. The receptors derive from a man aged 30 to 45 in good health and CMV-seronegative. CDR3s include the opening cysteine and the closing phenylalanine or tryptophan. The order of the fields is J gene, clone size, V gene, CDR3 protein. Rows may omit the clone size; those that give it use once, few, many or a size class.

>TRBJ1-5|-|TRBV19
CASSIIADSNQPQHF
>TRBJ1-6|few|TRBV6-6
CASTRTYNSPLHF
>TRBJ2-1|-|TRBV27
CASSLRLAARDEQFF
>TRBJ2-7|-|TRBV1
CTSGEPCGGALDEQYF
>TRBJ2-4|-|TRBV6-5
CASSYRTAATKNIQYF
>TRBJ1-3|-|TRBV28
CASSSPTGRGGTNSGNTIYF
>TRBJ1-1|-|TRBV19
CASSMVAEKREAFF
>TRBJ2-7|-|TRBV4-1
CASSHFDRNSYEQYF
>TRBJ1-2|-|TRBV5-1
CASSFDRGGGYTF
>TRBJ1-4|-|TRBV2
CASSLGQDNEKLFF
>TRBJ1-1|-|TRBV6-5
CASRRTGGTEAFF
>TRBJ2-1|-|TRBV6-6
CASSFGLAGGNEQFF
>TRBJ2-1|-|TRBV6-6
CASRRTGGDNEQFF
>TRBJ1-2|-|TRBV2
CASLNRGGGYTF
>TRBJ1-2|-|TRBV11-2
CASSLEQWGGPSNGYTF
>TRBJ1-1|few|TRBV7-7
CASSSHLSTEAFF
>TRBJ1-1|once|TRBV25-1
CASSASPTIRNTEAFF
>TRBJ2-1|-|TRBV9
CASSVEGAGRDEQFF
>TRBJ1-1|few|TRBV7-8
CASSLDGRSTEAFF
>TRBJ2-4|few|TRBV2
CATLARTKNIQYF